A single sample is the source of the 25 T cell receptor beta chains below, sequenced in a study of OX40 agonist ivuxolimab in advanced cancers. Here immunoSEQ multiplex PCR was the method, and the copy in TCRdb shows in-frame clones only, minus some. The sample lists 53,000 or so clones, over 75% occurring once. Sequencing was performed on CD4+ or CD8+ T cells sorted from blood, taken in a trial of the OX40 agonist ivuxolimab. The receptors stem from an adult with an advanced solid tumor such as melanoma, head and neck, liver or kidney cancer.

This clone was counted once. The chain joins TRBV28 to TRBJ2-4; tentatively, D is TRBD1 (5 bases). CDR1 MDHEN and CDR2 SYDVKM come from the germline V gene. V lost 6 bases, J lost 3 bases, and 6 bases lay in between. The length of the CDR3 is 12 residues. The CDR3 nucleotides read TGTGCCAGCAGCAGGGACAAAAACATTCAGTACTTC. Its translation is CASSRDKNIQYF.

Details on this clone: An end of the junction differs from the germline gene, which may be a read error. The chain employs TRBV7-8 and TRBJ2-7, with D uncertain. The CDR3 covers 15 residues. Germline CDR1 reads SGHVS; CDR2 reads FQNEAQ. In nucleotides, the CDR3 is TGTGCCAGCAGCTATGGGCAAGGGTCCTCCCACGAGCAGTACTTC. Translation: CASSYGQGSSHEQYF.

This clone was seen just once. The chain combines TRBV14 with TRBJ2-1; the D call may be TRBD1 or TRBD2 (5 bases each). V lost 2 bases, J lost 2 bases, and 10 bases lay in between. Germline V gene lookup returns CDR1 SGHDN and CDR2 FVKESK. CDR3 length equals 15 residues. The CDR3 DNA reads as TGTGCCAGCAGCCAATACCAGGGAGCCTACAATGAGCAGTTCTTC. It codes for CASSQYQGAYNEQFF.

This CDR3 is CASSQESSGNTIYF. The CDR3 DNA is TGTGCCAGCAGCCAAGAGAGCTCTGGAAACACCATATATTTT. The J gene is TRBJ1-3, the V gene TRBV4-2; D is unresolved. This CDR3 spans 14 amino acids. V was clipped by 0 bases and J by 0 bases, with 3 bases between them. Per germline, CDR1 LGHNA and CDR2 YNFKEQ.

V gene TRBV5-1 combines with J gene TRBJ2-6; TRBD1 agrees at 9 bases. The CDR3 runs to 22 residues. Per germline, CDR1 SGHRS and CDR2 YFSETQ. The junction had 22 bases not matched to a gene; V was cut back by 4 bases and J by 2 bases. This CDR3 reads CASSTYSPDRGRLITGANVLTF. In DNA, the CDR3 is TGCGCCAGCAGCACCTACTCTCCGGACAGGGGTAGGCTGATCACTGGGGCCAACGTCCTGACTTTC.

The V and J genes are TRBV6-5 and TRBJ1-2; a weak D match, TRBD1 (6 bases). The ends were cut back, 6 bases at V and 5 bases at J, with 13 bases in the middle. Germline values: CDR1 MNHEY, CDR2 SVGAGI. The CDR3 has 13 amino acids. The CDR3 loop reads CASRPDSEYGYTF. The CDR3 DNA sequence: TGTGCCAGCAGACCGGACAGCGAGTATGGCTACACCTTC.

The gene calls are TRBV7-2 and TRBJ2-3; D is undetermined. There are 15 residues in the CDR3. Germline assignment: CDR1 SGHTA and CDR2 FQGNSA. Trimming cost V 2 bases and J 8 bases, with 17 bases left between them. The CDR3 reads CASSLTAGPASTQYF. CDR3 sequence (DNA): TGTGCCAGCAGCTTAACTGCTGGCCCAGCCAGTACGCAGTATTTT.

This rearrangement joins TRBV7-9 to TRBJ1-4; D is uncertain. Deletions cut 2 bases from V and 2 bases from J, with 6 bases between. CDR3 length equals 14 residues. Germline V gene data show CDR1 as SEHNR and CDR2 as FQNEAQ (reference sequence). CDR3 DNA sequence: TGTGCCAGCAGCTTAATAGGGACTAATGAAAAACTGTTTTTT. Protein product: CASSLIGTNEKLFF.

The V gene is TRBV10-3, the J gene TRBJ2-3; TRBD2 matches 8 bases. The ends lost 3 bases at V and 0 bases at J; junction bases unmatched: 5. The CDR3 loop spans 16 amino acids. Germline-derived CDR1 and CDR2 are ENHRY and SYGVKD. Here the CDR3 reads CAISEERELSTDTQYF. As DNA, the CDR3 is TGTGCCATCAGTGAAGAGCGGGAGTTAAGCACAGATACGCAGTATTTT.

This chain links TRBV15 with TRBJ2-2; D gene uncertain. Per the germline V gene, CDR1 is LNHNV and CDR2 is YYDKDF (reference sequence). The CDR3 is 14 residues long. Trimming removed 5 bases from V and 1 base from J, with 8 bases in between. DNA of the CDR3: TGTGCCACCAGCGGCCTGGAGAACACCGGGGAGCTGTTTTTT. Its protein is CATSGLENTGELFF.

The CDR3 spells CASSLAPRNVNTGELFF. CDR3 in DNA: TGTGCCAGCAGCTTAGCCCCCCGGAACGTGAACACCGGGGAGCTGTTTTTT. The rearrangement links TRBV11-2 to TRBJ2-2; no definite D call. The length of the CDR3 is 17 residues. CDR1 and CDR2 (germline): SGHAT, FQNNGV. Trimming removed 1 base from V and 1 base from J, with 13 bases in between.

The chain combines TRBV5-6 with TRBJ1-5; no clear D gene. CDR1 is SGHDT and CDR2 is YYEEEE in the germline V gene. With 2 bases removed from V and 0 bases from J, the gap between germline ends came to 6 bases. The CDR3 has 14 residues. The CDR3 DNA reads TGTGCCAGCAGCTTACGAGGTAGCAATCAGCCCCAGCATTTT. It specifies CASSLRGSNQPQHF.

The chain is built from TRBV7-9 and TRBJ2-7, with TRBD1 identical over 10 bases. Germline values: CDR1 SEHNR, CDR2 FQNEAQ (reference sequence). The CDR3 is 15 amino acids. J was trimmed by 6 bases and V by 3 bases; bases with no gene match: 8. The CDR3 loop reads CASSFRGQGRSEQYF. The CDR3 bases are TGTGCCAGCAGCTTCAGGGGACAGGGGAGGAGCGAGCAGTACTTC.

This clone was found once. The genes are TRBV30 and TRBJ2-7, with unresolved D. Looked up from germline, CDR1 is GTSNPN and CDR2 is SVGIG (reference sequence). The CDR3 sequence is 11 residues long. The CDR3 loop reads CAHGKIHEQYF. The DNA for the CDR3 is TGTGCTCATGGAAAGATTCACGAGCAGTACTTC.

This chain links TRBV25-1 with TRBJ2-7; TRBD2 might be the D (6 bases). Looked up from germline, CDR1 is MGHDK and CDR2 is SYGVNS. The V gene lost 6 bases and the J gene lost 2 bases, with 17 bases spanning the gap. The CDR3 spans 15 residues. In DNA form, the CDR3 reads TGTGCCAGCAGCTCCCAGGCGGGGCCCACCTACGAGCAGTACTTC. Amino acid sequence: CASSSQAGPTYEQYF.

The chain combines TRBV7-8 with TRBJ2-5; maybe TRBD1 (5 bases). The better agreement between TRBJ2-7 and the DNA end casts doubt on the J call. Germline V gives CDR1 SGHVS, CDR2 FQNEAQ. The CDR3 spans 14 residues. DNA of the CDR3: TGTGCCAGCAGCTTAGGACAGCACCTCCGCGAGCAGTACTTC. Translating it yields CASSLGQHLREQYF.

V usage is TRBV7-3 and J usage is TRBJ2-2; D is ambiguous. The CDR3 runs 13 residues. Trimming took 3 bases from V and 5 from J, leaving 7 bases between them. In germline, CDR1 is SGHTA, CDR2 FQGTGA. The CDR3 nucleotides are TGTGCCAGCAGCTTTGGGTTAACCGGGGAGCTGTTTTTT. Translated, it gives CASSFGLTGELFF.

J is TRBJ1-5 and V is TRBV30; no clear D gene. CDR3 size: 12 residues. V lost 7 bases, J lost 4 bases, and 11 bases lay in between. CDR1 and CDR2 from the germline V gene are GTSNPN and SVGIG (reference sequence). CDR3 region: CAFAQINQPQHF. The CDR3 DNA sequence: TGTGCCTTCGCACAAATTAATCAGCCCCAGCATTTT.

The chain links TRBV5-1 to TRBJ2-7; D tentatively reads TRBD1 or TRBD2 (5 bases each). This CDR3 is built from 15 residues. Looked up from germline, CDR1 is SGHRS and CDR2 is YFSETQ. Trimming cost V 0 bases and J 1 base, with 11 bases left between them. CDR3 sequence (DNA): TGCGCCAGCAGCTTGGGAGTTGGGGGTTCCTACGAGCAGTACTTC. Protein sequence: CASSLGVGGSYEQYF.

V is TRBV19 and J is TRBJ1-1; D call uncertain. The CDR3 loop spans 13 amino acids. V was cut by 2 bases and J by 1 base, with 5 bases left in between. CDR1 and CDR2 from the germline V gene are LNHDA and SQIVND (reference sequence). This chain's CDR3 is CASSISGNTEAFF. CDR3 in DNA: TGTGCCAGTAGTATAAGTGGGAACACTGAAGCTTTCTTT.

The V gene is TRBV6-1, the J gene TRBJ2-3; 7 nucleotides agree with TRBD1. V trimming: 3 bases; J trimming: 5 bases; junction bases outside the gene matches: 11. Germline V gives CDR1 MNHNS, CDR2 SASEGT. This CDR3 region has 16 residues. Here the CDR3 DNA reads TGTGCCAGCAGTGATCCTCGTCACAGGGGCGGAGATACGCAGTATTTT. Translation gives CASSDPRHRGGDTQYF.

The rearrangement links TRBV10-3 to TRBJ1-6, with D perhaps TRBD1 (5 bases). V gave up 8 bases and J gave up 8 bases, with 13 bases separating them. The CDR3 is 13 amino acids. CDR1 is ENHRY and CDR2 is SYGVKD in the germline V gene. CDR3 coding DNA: TGTGCCATCGGGACCGCGGGGGATTCACCCCTCCACTTT. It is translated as CAIGTAGDSPLHF.

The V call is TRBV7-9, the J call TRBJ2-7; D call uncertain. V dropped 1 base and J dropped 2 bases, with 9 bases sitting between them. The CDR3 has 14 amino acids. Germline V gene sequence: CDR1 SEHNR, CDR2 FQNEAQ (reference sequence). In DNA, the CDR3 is TGTGCCAGCAGCTTAGGACTGCCAACCTACGAGCAGTACTTC. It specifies CASSLGLPTYEQYF.

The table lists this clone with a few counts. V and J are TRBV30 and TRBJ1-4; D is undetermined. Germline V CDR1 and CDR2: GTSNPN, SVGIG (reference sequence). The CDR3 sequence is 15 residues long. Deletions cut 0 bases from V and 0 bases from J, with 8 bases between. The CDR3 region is CAWSVRSATNEKLFF. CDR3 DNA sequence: TGTGCCTGGAGTGTACGGAGTGCAACTAATGAAAAACTGTTTTTT.

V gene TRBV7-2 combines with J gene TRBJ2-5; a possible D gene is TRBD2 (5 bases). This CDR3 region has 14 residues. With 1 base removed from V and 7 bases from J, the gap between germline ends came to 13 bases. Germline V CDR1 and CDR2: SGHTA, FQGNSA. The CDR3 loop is CASSLEEDLGTQYF. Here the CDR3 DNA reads TGTGCCAGCAGCTTAGAGGAGGACCTTGGGACCCAGTACTTC.